These 4 T cell receptor beta chains originate from one sample sequenced in a study of neurological immune-mediated disorders. Using its own MiXCR run on the 5' RACE reads, TCRdb lists one record per CDR3 protein. The top ten clones hold 2.9% of a sample with roughly 100,000 distinct CDR3 sequences, roughly 3.2% of them seen once. What was sequenced was PBMCs. The source of these receptors is a woman in her 50s with multiple sclerosis.

This clonotype has at least ten counts. The chain uses TRBV7-2 and TRBJ2-1, with 11 bases identical to TRBD2. The CDR3 extends over 16 amino acids. With V trimmed by 1 base and J by 6 bases, 5 bases remained unmatched. The germline gives CDR1 SGHTA, CDR2 FQGNSA. The CDR3 region is CASSLVASGGFNEQFF. The DNA of the CDR3 is TGTGCCAGCAGCTTAGTGGCTAGCGGGGGGTTCAATGAGCAGTTCTTC.

This clonotype was seen many times. This chain uses TRBV12-3 or TRBV12-4 with TRBJ2-7, with 8 bases lining up with TRBD1. J gave up 4 bases and V 8 bases, and 4 bases lay outside the gene matches. The CDR3 loop spans 12 amino acids. For the CDR3, the DNA is TGTGCCAGCGGCTACAGGGGGTACGAGCAGTACTTC. Its translation is CASGYRGYEQYF.

This clonotype was found many times. This chain's CDR3 is CATSRDRGREQYF. The CDR3 coding sequence is TGTGCCACCAGCAGAGATCGAGGGAGGGAGCAGTACTTC. This chain links TRBV15 with TRBJ2-7, with D perhaps TRBD2 (6 bases). CDR3 length: 13 amino acids. Deletions cut 0 bases from V and 7 bases from J, with 10 bases between. Germline loops: CDR1 LNHNV, CDR2 YYDKDF (reference sequence).

This clonotype was counted ten times or more. V and J are TRBV4-3 and TRBJ1-5; D not certain. V lost 0 bases, J lost 0 bases, and 6 bases lay in between. Germline loops: CDR1 LGHNA, CDR2 YSLEER. The CDR3 loop spans 15 amino acids. In nucleotides, the CDR3 is TGCGCCAGCAGCCAAGACCATTATAGCAATCAGCCCCAGCATTTT. It translates to CASSQDHYSNQPQHF.